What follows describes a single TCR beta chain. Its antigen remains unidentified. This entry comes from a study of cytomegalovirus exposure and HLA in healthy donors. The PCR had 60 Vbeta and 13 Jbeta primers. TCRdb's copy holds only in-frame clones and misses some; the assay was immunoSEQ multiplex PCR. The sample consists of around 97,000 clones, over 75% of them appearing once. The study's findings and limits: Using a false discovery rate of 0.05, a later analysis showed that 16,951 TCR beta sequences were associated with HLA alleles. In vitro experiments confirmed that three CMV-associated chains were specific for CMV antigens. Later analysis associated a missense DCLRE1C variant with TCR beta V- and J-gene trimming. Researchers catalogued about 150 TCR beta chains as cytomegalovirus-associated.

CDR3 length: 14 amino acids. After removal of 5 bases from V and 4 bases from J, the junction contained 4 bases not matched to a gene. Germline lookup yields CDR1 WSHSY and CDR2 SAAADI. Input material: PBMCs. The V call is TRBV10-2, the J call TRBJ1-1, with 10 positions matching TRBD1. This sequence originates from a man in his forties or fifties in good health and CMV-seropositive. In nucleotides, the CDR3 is TGCGCCAGCAGTCAGACAGGGGGCTTCACTGAAGCTTTCTTT. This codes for CASSQTGGFTEAFF.